This is a list of T cell receptor beta chains from one sample in a study of beta chain features in type 1 diabetes. The assay was immunoSEQ multiplex PCR, and TCRdb's table has in-frame clones only and misses some. This sample has roughly 700,000 clones, with roughly 13% found just once. Material for sequencing was naive CD4+ T cells from blood. The source of these receptors is a man between 18 and 29 years old with type 1 diabetes. The CDR3 runs from the conserved cysteine through the conserved F or W. A D gene is named only where the DNA matches it firmly. For some rows the clone size is stated as once, few or many, or as a class when expanded; others skip it.

D: .; V: TRBV19; size: few; length: 13; J: TRBJ2-7; DNA: TGTGCCAGTACCCCTAAAGACACCTACGAGCAGTACTTC; CDR3: CASTPKDTYEQYF
D: TRBD1; V: TRBV5-1; size: .; length: 15; J: TRBJ1-5; DNA: TGCGCCAGCAGCTTTGGGACAGGGGTCAATCAGCCCCAGCATTTT; CDR3: CASSFGTGVNQPQHF
D: .; V: TRBV2; size: .; length: 13; J: TRBJ1-1; DNA: TGTGCCAGCAAACGGCAGATGAACACTGAAGCTTTCTTT; CDR3: CASKRQMNTEAFF
D: .; V: TRBV21-1; size: .; length: 13; J: TRBJ2-7; DNA: TGTGCCAGCAGCGTCCCAGGGGCCTACGAGCAGTACTTC; CDR3: CASSVPGAYEQYF
D: .; V: TRBV6-5; size: few; length: 15; J: TRBJ2-3; DNA: TGTGCCAGCAGTTCCGGGGCTCCTAGCACAGATACGCAGTATTTT; CDR3: CASSSGAPSTDTQYF
D: .; V: TRBV10-1; size: .; length: 15; J: TRBJ2-5; DNA: TGCGCCAGCAGTGAGTCGATGGGGTCGAGAGAGACCCAGTACTTC; CDR3: CASSESMGSRETQYF
D: .; V: TRBV9; size: few; length: 17; J: TRBJ1-2; DNA: TGTGCCAGCTATGGACCGGGACACTTCCCCAACGACTATGGCTACACCTTC; CDR3: CASYGPGHFPNDYGYTF
D: TRBD1; V: TRBV5-1; size: .; length: 14; J: TRBJ2-5; DNA: TGCGCCAGCAGACCCGGGACAGGGATGGAGACCCAGTACTTC; CDR3: CASRPGTGMETQYF
D: .; V: TRBV11-1; size: .; length: 11; J: TRBJ1-1; DNA: TGTGCCAGCCGCTCCACGTCGGAAGCTTTCTTT; CDR3: CASRSTSEAFF
D: .; V: TRBV11-3; size: .; length: 13; J: TRBJ1-3; DNA: TGTGCCAGCAGCTTTGACAGGGGAAACACCATATATTTT; CDR3: CASSFDRGNTIYF
D: TRBD2; V: TRBV7-2; size: few; length: 14; J: TRBJ2-2; DNA: TGTGCCAGCAGCGGAGCGGGGGGCCCTGGGGAGCTGTTTTTT; CDR3: CASSGAGGPGELFF
D: .; V: TRBV10-3; size: .; length: 15; J: TRBJ2-7; DNA: TGTGCCATCAGTTCGGGCCTTCAAAGGTCCTACGAGCAGTACTTC; CDR3: CAISSGLQRSYEQYF